The 27 T cell receptor beta chains below come from one sample, sequenced in a study of cytomegalovirus exposure and HLA in healthy donors. Clones were sequenced by immunoSEQ multiplex PCR, and TCRdb holds only the in-frame ones, with some missing. Of about 160,000 clones listed, 88% are singletons. Sequenced: PBMCs. Receptors were obtained from a young man in good health and CMV-seronegative.

The rearrangement joins TRBV29-1 to TRBJ2-7; 7 nucleotides agree with TRBD1. V dropped 7 bases and J dropped 4; count of bases not matched to a gene: 4. Germline-derived CDR1 and CDR2 are SQVTM and ANQGSEA. The CDR3 loop spans 11 amino acids. For the CDR3, the DNA is TGCAGCGGGGAGACAGGGTACGAGCAGTACTTC. This encodes CSGETGYEQYF.

The chain couples TRBV18 to TRBJ1-3; 8 bases fit TRBD1. V gave up 3 bases and J gave up 0 bases; unmatched junction bases: 7. Germline V gene data show CDR1 as KGHSH and CDR2 as LQKENI. The CDR3 has 17 amino acids. Here the CDR3 DNA reads TGTGCCAGCTCACCCGACAGGGGCGAAAGCTCTGGAAACACCATATATTTT. This codes for CASSPDRGESSGNTIYF. Combining the CDR3 with reference TRBV18 and TRBJ1-3 gives the whole variable domain NAGVMQNPRHLVRRRGQEARLRCSPMKGHSHVYWYRQLPEEGLKFMVYLQKENIIDESGMPKERFSAEFPKEGPSILRIQQVVRGDSAAYFCASSPDRGESSGNTIYFGEGSWLTVV.

The chain is built from TRBV15 and TRBJ2-7, with a possible D match to TRBD2 (7 bases). Germline V gives CDR1 LNHNV, CDR2 YYDKDF (reference sequence). CDR3 length equals 15 residues. V was clipped by 0 bases and J by 3 bases, with 12 bases between them. The DNA of the CDR3 is TGTGCCACCAGCAGAGATCTGGGGGGGCTCTACGAGCAGTACGTC. Its protein is CATSRDLGGLYEQYV.

This clone has more than one count but fewer than ten. V usage is TRBV4-1 and J usage is TRBJ1-4, with 12 bases that match TRBD1. The CDR3 is 16 amino acids. CDR1 is MGHRA and CDR2 is YSYEKL in the germline V gene. The J segment lost 12 bases and the V segment lost 4 bases, leaving 12 bases of the junction unmatched. The CDR3 sequence: CASSLTGQGAANELFF. CDR3 nucleotides: TGCGCCAGCAGCCTGACGGGACAGGGGGCGGCGAATGAACTGTTTTTT.

The V and J genes are TRBV11-2 and TRBJ2-5; unclear D gene. The length of the CDR3 is 12 residues. V was clipped by 3 bases and J by 6 bases, with 8 bases between them. CDR1 and CDR2 from the germline V gene are SGHAT and FQNNGV. Here the CDR3 DNA reads TGTGCCAGCAGCTTCAGGTGGCAGACCCAGTACTTC. The encoded protein is CASSFRWQTQYF.

The chain links TRBV5-5 to TRBJ2-5, with 7 bases matching TRBD2. This CDR3 is built from 14 residues. V was clipped by 4 bases and J by 5 bases; unmatched bases: 8. Germline CDR1 reads SGHKS; CDR2 reads YYEKEE (reference sequence). The CDR3 DNA is TGTGCCAGCAGCGGGGAGGGCCGCTTTGAGACCCAGTACTTC. Translation gives CASSGEGRFETQYF.

The CDR3 loop reads CASREDYQPQHF. CDR3 nucleotide sequence: TGTGCCAGCAGAGAGGATTATCAGCCCCAGCATTTT. This sequence joins TRBV28 and TRBJ1-5; no firm D call. There are 12 residues in the CDR3. The V end lost 6 bases, the J end lost 5 bases, and 8 bases lay between the germline ends. Germline CDR1 is MDHEN and CDR2 is SYDVKM.

The DNA of the CDR3 is TGTGCCAGCAGCTTAGCAGACAGGTATAATGAAGCTTTCTTT. This encodes CASSLADRYNEAFF. This chain links TRBV7-8 with TRBJ1-1, with D tentatively TRBD1 (6 bases). V was pared by 0 bases and J by 7 bases, with 12 bases between. In germline, CDR1 is SGHVS, CDR2 FQNEAQ. The CDR3 has 14 amino acids.

This chain connects TRBV19 to TRBJ2-7; 8 bases agree with TRBD1. From germline, CDR1 is LNHDA and CDR2 SQIVND (reference sequence). The V and J ends lost 10 bases and 6 bases, in that order; junction bases with no gene match: 14. The CDR3 has 14 residues. The CDR3 bases are TGTGCCACTTCACGACCAGGGGGCCTATCCGAGCAGTACTTC. Translating it yields CATSRPGGLSEQYF.

The CDR3 region is CASSFNRVEDTQYF. The DNA for the CDR3 is TGTGCCAGCAGTTTTAACAGGGTAGAAGATACGCAGTATTTT. V and J are TRBV2 and TRBJ2-3, with TRBD1 as a possible D gene (6 bases). This CDR3 spans 14 amino acids. Germline assignment: CDR1 SNHLY and CDR2 FYNNEI. V dropped 5 bases and J dropped 5 bases, with 14 bases sitting between them.

The chain combines TRBV19 with TRBJ1-3; unclear D gene. This CDR3 has 14 amino acids. Trimming left V 5 bases short and J 2 bases short, with 10 bases between. Looked up from germline, CDR1 is LNHDA and CDR2 is SQIVND (reference sequence). CDR3 residues: CASSPWRAGNTIYF. The CDR3, as DNA: TGTGCCAGTAGTCCCTGGCGGGCTGGAAACACCATATATTTT.

This chain joins TRBV6-1 and TRBJ1-3, with 7 bases identical to TRBD1. J lost 2 bases, V lost 2 bases, and 6 bases had no gene match. CDR3 length: 16 residues. Per germline, CDR1 MNHNS and CDR2 SASEGT. This CDR3 reads CASSESPGQTGNTIYF. For the CDR3, the DNA is TGTGCCAGCAGTGAAAGCCCGGGACAGACTGGAAACACCATATATTTT.

This chain connects TRBV6-4 to TRBJ1-1; D ambiguous. The CDR3 is made up of 15 amino acids. V lost 6 bases to trimming and J lost 2 bases, with 16 bases between them. The V gene's germline CDR1 is MRHNA and CDR2 SNTAGT. As DNA, the CDR3 is TGTGCCAGCAGGCAATTCCCGGGGAAAAACACTGAAGCTTTCTTT. Amino acid sequence: CASRQFPGKNTEAFF.

V gene TRBV6-1 combines with J gene TRBJ2-5; D gene ambiguous. The CDR3 extends over 12 amino acids. Germline values: CDR1 MNHNS, CDR2 SASEGT. Trimming took off 7 bases at V and 1 base at J, with 7 bases between the two ends. CDR3 bases: TGTGCCAGCACGGTGTCCCAAGAGACCCAGTACTTC. Residues: CASTVSQETQYF.

Turning to this clone: An end of the junction differs from the germline gene, which may be a read error. The gene calls are TRBV7-7 and TRBJ2-5, with TRBD1 identical over 9 bases. The CDR3 totals 13 residues. CDR1 and CDR2 from the germline V gene are SSHAT and FNYEAQ (reference sequence). CDR3 residues: CASSSGQGETQYF. As DNA, the CDR3 is TGTGCTAGCAGCTCGGGACAGGGCGAGACCCAGTACTTC. The whole variable domain, remainder taken from reference TRBV7-7 and TRBJ2-5, is GAGVSQSPRYKVTKRGQDVTLRCDPISSHATLYWYQQALGQGPEFLTYFNYEAQPDKSGLPSDRFSAERPEGSISTLTIQRTEQRDSAMYRCASSSGQGETQYFGPGTRLLVL.

The rearrangement uses TRBV5-1 and TRBJ1-5; weak D call: TRBD1 (6 bases). This CDR3 region has 15 residues. V lost 6 bases, J lost 4 bases, and 17 bases lay in between. Germline CDR1 is SGHRS and CDR2 is YFSETQ. CDR3 coding DNA: TGCGCCAGCACCCTTGGGGCAGGGGAAAATCAGCCCCAGCATTTT. Its translation: CASTLGAGENQPQHF.

V usage is TRBV5-1 and J usage is TRBJ2-2; a weak D match, TRBD2 (5 bases). CDR1 SGHRS and CDR2 YFSETQ come from the germline V gene. Trimming pared 0 bases from V and 3 bases from J, leaving 12 bases between. The CDR3 extends over 16 amino acids. The CDR3 spells CASSLAQGSDTGELFF. CDR3 nucleotide sequence: TGCGCCAGCAGCTTGGCACAAGGGAGCGACACCGGGGAGCTGTTTTTT.

J is TRBJ1-2 and V is TRBV28, with a weak D call TRBD1 (6 bases). Trimming pared 5 bases from V and 5 bases from J, leaving 9 bases between. The CDR3 has 12 residues. Germline V gene lookup returns CDR1 MDHEN and CDR2 SYDVKM. CDR3 region: CASSPGEYGYTF. The CDR3 coding sequence is TGTGCCAGCAGTCCAGGGGAGTATGGCTACACCTTC.

This clone came up a few times. The chain couples TRBV7-9 to TRBJ2-7; 7 positions agree with TRBD1. V was clipped by 2 bases and J by 3 bases; unmatched bases: 13. The CDR3 contains 17 residues. Germline CDR1 SEHNR, CDR2 FQNEAQ (reference sequence). The CDR3 is CASSLTGYNRGRYEQYF. DNA for the CDR3: TGTGCCAGCAGCTTAACAGGCTATAACAGGGGACGCTACGAGCAGTACTTC.

V gene TRBV6-1 combines with J gene TRBJ1-3; TRBD1 might be the D (5 bases). The CDR3 extends over 15 amino acids. The V gene lost 6 bases and the J gene lost 3 bases, with 15 bases spanning the gap. The V gene's germline CDR1 is MNHNS and CDR2 SASEGT. CDR3 sequence reads: CASSLGGAGGNTIYF. The CDR3, as DNA: TGTGCCAGCAGCCTGGGTGGGGCCGGTGGAAACACCATATATTTT.

The gene calls are TRBV25-1 and TRBJ2-5; D perhaps matches TRBD2 (5 bases). This CDR3 has 14 residues. Germline CDR1 reads MGHDK; CDR2 reads SYGVNS. Trimming left V 2 bases short and J 5 bases short, with 12 bases between. The CDR3 is CASSEAGVGETQYF. For the CDR3, the DNA is TGTGCCAGCAGTGAAGCCGGGGTAGGTGAGACCCAGTACTTC.

V usage is TRBV10-3 and J usage is TRBJ1-6, with 8 bases aligning to TRBD1. V was pared by 4 bases and J by 7 bases, with 3 bases of the junction left unmatched. CDR3 length equals 14 residues. Germline lookup yields CDR1 ENHRY and CDR2 SYGVKD. CDR3 DNA: TGTGCCATCAGTGCCGGGACAGGCAATTCACCCCTCCACTTT. It translates to CAISAGTGNSPLHF.

This rearrangement joins TRBV25-1 to TRBJ2-5; D ambiguous. This CDR3 region has 13 residues. With 6 bases removed from V and 1 base from J, the gap between germline ends came to 9 bases. Germline V lookup: CDR1 MGHDK, CDR2 SYGVNS. This CDR3 reads CASRRVGQETQYF. The CDR3 coding sequence is TGTGCCAGCAGACGGGTGGGCCAAGAGACCCAGTACTTC. The whole variable domain, remainder taken from reference TRBV25-1 and TRBJ2-5, is EADIYQTPRYLVIGTGKKITLECSQTMGHDKMYWYQQDPGMELHLIHYSYGVNSTEKGDLSSESTVSRIRTEHFPLTLESARPSHTSQYLCASRRVGQETQYFGPGTRLLVL.

The J gene is TRBJ1-2, the V gene TRBV2; the D gene is possibly TRBD1 (6 bases). This CDR3 has 11 amino acids. The ends were cut back, 8 bases at V and 5 bases at J, with 9 bases in the middle. Per the germline V gene, CDR1 is SNHLY and CDR2 is FYNNEI. The chain's CDR3 is CASSTGYGYTF. For the CDR3, the DNA is TGTGCCAGCTCCACAGGGTATGGCTACACCTTC. Based on the CDR3 plus reference TRBV2 and TRBJ1-2, the full variable domain is EPEVTQTPSHQVTQMGQEVILRCVPISNHLYFYWYRQILGQKVEFLVSFYNNEISEKSEIFDDQFSVERPDGSNFTLKIRSTKLEDSAMYFCASSTGYGYTFGSGTRLTVV.

This sequence joins TRBV4-2 and TRBJ2-2; TRBD1 matches 9 bases. Germline values: CDR1 LGHNA, CDR2 YNFKEQ. The CDR3 spans 16 residues. V dropped 2 bases and J dropped 4; count of bases not matched to a gene: 5. This CDR3 is CASSQPGQGRTGELFF. CDR3 sequence (DNA): TGTGCCAGCAGCCAACCGGGACAGGGTCGCACCGGGGAGCTGTTTTTT.

This chain connects TRBV5-6 to TRBJ1-2; TRBD1 agrees at 11 bases. This CDR3 contains 18 residues. The germline CDR1 and CDR2 sequences are SGHDT and YYEEEE. J gave up 4 bases and V 0 bases, and 11 bases lay outside the gene matches. CDR3: CASSLDRTGGALTYGYTF. The CDR3 DNA reads TGTGCCAGCAGCTTGGACCGGACAGGGGGCGCGCTTACCTATGGCTACACCTTC. The full variable domain, its missing parts supplied by reference TRBV5-6 and TRBJ1-2, is DAGVTQSPTHLIKTRGQQVTLRCSPKSGHDTVSWYQQALGQGPQFIFQYYEEEERQRGNFPDRFSGHQFPNYSSELNVNALLLGDSALYLCASSLDRTGGALTYGYTFGSGTRLTVV.

The chain combines TRBV27 with TRBJ2-1; D unresolved. The CDR3 spans 12 residues. Between the trimmed V and J ends, which lost 2 bases and 10 bases, there was a span of 9 bases. Germline-derived CDR1 and CDR2 are MNHEY and SMNVEV (reference sequence). The CDR3 DNA reads TGTGCCAGCAGTTTAGGTAGCAGCGAGCAGTTCTTC. Its translation is CASSLGSSEQFF.